This T cell receptor (beta chain) emerged from a study of T cells after yellow fever vaccination. On the study more broadly: Each low-cell-number fraction was prepared by means of SMART-Seq v4 Ultra Low Input.

TCRdb itself ran the 5' RACE reads through MiXCR, one entry per CDR3 protein. The table has 300,000 or so distinct CDR3 sequences, around 13% seen once; the top ten hold roughly 0.5%. Study-level points and caveats: Though weaker, the secondary response peaked faster, on day 5 versus 15. Among primary-vaccination clones, most reappeared after the booster, at 96% for CD4 and approximately 90% for CD8.

This clonotype came up many times. What it binds is not known. This CDR3 is 13 amino acids long. V dropped 0 bases and J dropped 1 base, with 4 bases sitting between them. Germline V CDR1 and CDR2: SGHRS, YFSETQ. The chain couples TRBV5-1 to TRBJ1-1; D is ambiguous. The source of this sequence is a man younger than 40 who received the YFV17D yellow fever vaccine. This material consisted of CD4+ T cells sorted from PBMCs, taken 45 days after the yellow fever booster vaccination. The CDR3 sequence: CASSLGENTEAFF. The CDR3 coding sequence is TGCGCCAGCAGCTTGGGGGAGAACACTGAAGCTTTCTTT.